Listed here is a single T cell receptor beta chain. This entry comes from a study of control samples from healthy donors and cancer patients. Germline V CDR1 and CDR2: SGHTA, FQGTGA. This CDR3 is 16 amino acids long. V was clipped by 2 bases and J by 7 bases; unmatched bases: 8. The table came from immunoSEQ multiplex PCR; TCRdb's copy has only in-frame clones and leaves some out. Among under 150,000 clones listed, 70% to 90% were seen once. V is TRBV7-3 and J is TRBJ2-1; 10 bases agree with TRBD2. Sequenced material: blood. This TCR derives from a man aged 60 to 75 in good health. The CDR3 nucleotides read TGTGCCAGCAGCTTAGGACCTAGCGGGGGTGGGAATGAGCAGTTCTTC. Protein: CASSLGPSGGGNEQFF.